Listed below are T cell receptor beta chains from one sample, sequenced in a study of T-cell memory formation after mild COVID-19. TCRdb independently ran MiXCR on the 5' RACE reads; one entry per CDR3 protein. There are roughly 350,000 distinct CDR3 sequences in the sample; around 15% occur only once, and roughly 20% lies in the top ten. Material: PBMCs or a T cell subset sorted from them (not recorded which). Every receptor here comes from a man younger than 35 who had mild COVID-19 (a few samples of this study predate the infection). Cell type and time point are not known. The conserved cysteine and the conserved F or W are not part of the CDR3 here.

J gene: TRBJ1-5
V gene: TRBV7-2
CDR3 protein: ASSQTYGTISNQPQH

J gene: TRBJ2-3
V gene: TRBV12-3/TRBV12-4
CDR3 protein: ASTRWTDTQY

J gene: TRBJ2-1
V gene: TRBV12-3/TRBV12-4
CDR3 protein: ASRDLDREGHEQF

J gene: TRBJ2-7
V gene: TRBV6-5
CDR3 protein: ASSSGTSGGYEQY

J gene: TRBJ1-2
V gene: TRBV7-2
CDR3 protein: ASSSQGEGGYT

J gene: TRBJ2-1
V gene: TRBV6-2/TRBV6-3
CDR3 protein: ASSRLAGVNEQF

J gene: TRBJ2-5
V gene: TRBV6-5
CDR3 protein: ASSFQIIAGVETQY

J gene: TRBJ1-2
V gene: TRBV6-1
CDR3 protein: ASSGLQGLEGYT

J gene: TRBJ2-3
V gene: TRBV7-2
CDR3 protein: ASSPTSGGAVDTQY

J gene: TRBJ1-5
V gene: TRBV15
CDR3 protein: ATSRGGSNQPQH

J gene: TRBJ2-1
V gene: TRBV6-2/TRBV6-3
CDR3 protein: ASSPWGLAGENEQF

J gene: TRBJ2-2
V gene: TRBV7-2
CDR3 protein: ASSLEGAWTGELF

J gene: TRBJ2-5
V gene: TRBV19
CDR3 protein: ASSSSGTGPGAQY

J gene: TRBJ2-1
V gene: TRBV5-1
CDR3 protein: ASSIRTESKF

J gene: TRBJ1-1
V gene: TRBV5-1
CDR3 protein: ASSLLQGATEAF

J gene: TRBJ2-2
V gene: TRBV20-1
CDR3 protein: SARRSGTSTGELF

J gene: TRBJ2-3
V gene: TRBV20-1
CDR3 protein: SALTGRGPRGDTQY

J gene: TRBJ2-3
V gene: TRBV20-1
CDR3 protein: SARRGAGTDTQY

J gene: TRBJ2-2
V gene: TRBV12-3/TRBV12-4
CDR3 protein: ASSSRGLWSNTGELF

J gene: TRBJ1-4
V gene: TRBV5-1
CDR3 protein: ASSPEDSTDEKLF